The clone carrying this TCR beta chain has at least ten counts. From RNA transcripts, TCR beta CDR3 regions were amplified. The HTBI primer set was used in a first-round RT-PCR of the TCR CDR3. MiXCR, applied by TCRdb to the multiplex PCR reads, yields one record per CDR3 protein. The sample yields hundreds of thousands of distinct CDR3 sequences, 11% to 15% seen once. The CDR3 contains 15 residues. CDR1 is MGHRA, CDR2 YSYEKL, per germline. Trimming left V 4 bases short and J 9 bases short, with 19 bases between. The data derive from a study of T cells in Graves' hyperthyroidism and ophthalmopathy. Sequenced input: blood. The receptor comes from a woman between 18 and 29 years old with Graves' hyperthyroidism. V and J are TRBV4-1 and TRBJ1-5, with TRBD1 as a possible D gene (5 bases). DNA for the CDR3: TGCGCCAGCAGCCGGCTTGGGACGACGGTGCGGCCCCAGCATTTT. Protein sequence: CASSRLGTTVRPQHF.